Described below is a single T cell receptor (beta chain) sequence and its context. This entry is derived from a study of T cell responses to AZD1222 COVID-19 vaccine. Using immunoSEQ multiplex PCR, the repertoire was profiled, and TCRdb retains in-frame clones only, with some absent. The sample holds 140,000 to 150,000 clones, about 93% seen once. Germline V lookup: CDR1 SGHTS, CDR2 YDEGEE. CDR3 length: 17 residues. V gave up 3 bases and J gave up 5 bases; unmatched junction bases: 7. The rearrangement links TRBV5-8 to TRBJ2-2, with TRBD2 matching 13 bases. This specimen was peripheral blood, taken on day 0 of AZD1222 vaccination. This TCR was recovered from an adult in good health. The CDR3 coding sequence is TGTGCCAGCAGCTCCGCCCGACTAGCGGGAGGTACCGGGGAGCTGTTTTTT. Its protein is CASSSARLAGGTGELFF.